The rows below give T cell receptor beta chains drawn from one sample of a study of cytomegalovirus exposure and HLA in healthy donors. The assay was immunoSEQ multiplex PCR, and TCRdb's table has in-frame clones only and misses some. The sample includes over 110,000 clones, 75% to 80% of them seen just once. Sequencing was done on a sample of PBMCs. Receptors originate from a woman in her thirties or forties in good health and CMV-seropositive. CDR3s include the opening cysteine and the closing phenylalanine or tryptophan. The order of the fields is V gene, J gene, CDR3 protein.

V gene: TRBV5-1
J gene: NA
CDR3 protein: CASSLAEQGVTYEQYF

V gene: TRBV7-2
J gene: TRBJ1-2
CDR3 protein: CASSSRGAYGYTF

V gene: TRBV18
J gene: TRBJ2-1
CDR3 protein: CASSPPLARNEQFF

V gene: TRBV11-2
J gene: TRBJ2-7
CDR3 protein: CASSLGVRVHEQYF

V gene: TRBV5-1
J gene: NA
CDR3 protein: CASSPPQGWNEQYF

V gene: TRBV2
J gene: TRBJ1-1
CDR3 protein: CASNLDRGGNGEAFF

V gene: TRBV30
J gene: TRBJ1-1
CDR3 protein: CAWRSNTEAFF

V gene: TRBV6-1
J gene: TRBJ2-7
CDR3 protein: CASSEHRGYEQYF

V gene: TRBV4-1
J gene: TRBJ1-1
CDR3 protein: CASSQDVAGGLNTEAFF

V gene: TRBV7-9
J gene: TRBJ2-1
CDR3 protein: CASSLQGPVYNEQFF

V gene: TRBV5-1
J gene: TRBJ1-1
CDR3 protein: CASSGTGVGTEAFF

V gene: TRBV5-1
J gene: TRBJ1-1
CDR3 protein: CASSLVVTGRNTEAFF

V gene: TRBV2
J gene: TRBJ2-2
CDR3 protein: CASRAVNTGELFF

V gene: TRBV19
J gene: TRBJ2-3
CDR3 protein: CASSIGQPTDTQYF

V gene: TRBV28
J gene: TRBJ1-2
CDR3 protein: CASSSRTGAGSGYTF

V gene: TRBV19
J gene: TRBJ1-1
CDR3 protein: CASSMRGKTEAFF

V gene: TRBV11-2
J gene: TRBJ1-1
CDR3 protein: CASRPDSQAFF

V gene: TRBV4-2
J gene: TRBJ1-6
CDR3 protein: CASSQQGGDSPLHF

V gene: TRBV6-6
J gene: TRBJ2-1
CDR3 protein: CASRLAGPIQFF

V gene: TRBV10-3
J gene: TRBJ2-2
CDR3 protein: CAIRLAGGTGELFF

V gene: TRBV18
J gene: TRBJ2-7
CDR3 protein: CASSPDMGREQYF

V gene: TRBV5-4
J gene: TRBJ1-2
CDR3 protein: CASSAGTGARGYTF

V gene: TRBV2
J gene: TRBJ2-7
CDR3 protein: CASTSRGPTTYEQYF

V gene: TRBV18
J gene: TRBJ1-1
CDR3 protein: CASSQYRENTEAFF

V gene: TRBV5-1
J gene: TRBJ2-1
CDR3 protein: CASTPWIPGTSGYNEQFF

V gene: TRBV29-1
J gene: TRBJ2-1
CDR3 protein: CSFLGLAGGRNEQFF

V gene: TRBV28
J gene: TRBJ1-1
CDR3 protein: CASSLKDRDTEAFF

V gene: TRBV2
J gene: TRBJ2-3
CDR3 protein: CATEGADTDTQYF

V gene: TRBV7-9
J gene: TRBJ1-2
CDR3 protein: CASSPDRESGYTF

V gene: TRBV4-2
J gene: TRBJ2-1
CDR3 protein: CASSQDLYYNEQFF

V gene: TRBV14
J gene: TRBJ2-7
CDR3 protein: CASYHGEFNLPGSYEQYF

V gene: TRBV6-1
J gene: TRBJ2-3
CDR3 protein: CASSEGPGQGTDTQYF

V gene: TRBV4-1
J gene: TRBJ2-7
CDR3 protein: CASSQELQISYEQYF

V gene: TRBV7-6
J gene: TRBJ1-2
CDR3 protein: CASSLEQGYYGYTF

V gene: TRBV27
J gene: TRBJ2-1
CDR3 protein: CASSLSTAARNEQFF

V gene: TRBV5-1
J gene: TRBJ2-7
CDR3 protein: CASSLVPDNTYEQYF

V gene: TRBV5-1
J gene: TRBJ2-3
CDR3 protein: CASSRGSQPTDTQYF

V gene: TRBV28
J gene: TRBJ2-5
CDR3 protein: CASSSSGTSETQYF

V gene: TRBV11-2
J gene: TRBJ2-5
CDR3 protein: CASSYARETQYF